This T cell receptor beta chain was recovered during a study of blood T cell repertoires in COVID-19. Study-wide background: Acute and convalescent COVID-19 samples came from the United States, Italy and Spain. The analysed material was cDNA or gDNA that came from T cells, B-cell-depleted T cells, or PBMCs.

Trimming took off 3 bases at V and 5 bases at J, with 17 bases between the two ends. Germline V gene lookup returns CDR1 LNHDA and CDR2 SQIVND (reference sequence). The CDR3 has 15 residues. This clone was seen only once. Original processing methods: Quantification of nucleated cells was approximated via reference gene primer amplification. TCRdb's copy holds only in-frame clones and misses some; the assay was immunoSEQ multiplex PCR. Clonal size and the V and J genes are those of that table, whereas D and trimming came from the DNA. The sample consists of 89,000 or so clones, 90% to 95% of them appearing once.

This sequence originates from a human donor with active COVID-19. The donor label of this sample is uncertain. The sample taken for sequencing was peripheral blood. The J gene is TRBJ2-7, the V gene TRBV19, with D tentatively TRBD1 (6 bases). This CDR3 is CASSITPAGDHEQYF. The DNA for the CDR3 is TGTGCCAGTAGTATCACGCCGGCAGGGGACCACGAGCAGTACTTC.